The clone carrying this T cell receptor beta chain was seen at least ten times. As yet, its antigen is unknown. From the germline J gene comes the end of the CDR3, since the read stops 3 residues before it. The data were obtained in a study of T cell clonality in common variable immunodeficiency. Data came from immunoSEQ multiplex PCR; TCRdb stores just in-frame clones and leaves some out. Reported are about 52,000 clones, none seen only once; the ten largest carry roughly 2%. The ends were cut back, 5 bases at V and 3 bases at J, with 16 bases in the middle. This CDR3 contains 14 residues. CDR1 and CDR2 (germline): DFQATT, SNEGSKA (reference sequence). General study findings and limits: Shared TCRbeta clones were fewer between CVID subjects than controls. Links between repertoire features and CVID complications were heterogeneity-limited. In common variable immunodeficiency, TCR beta chains reportedly carried fewer deletions and N-nucleotide insertions.

The material sequenced was peripheral blood mononuclear cells. This chain links TRBV20-1 with TRBJ1-2; D may be TRBD1 (6 bases). This TCR was recovered from a person aged 18 to 69 in good health. The CDR3 is CSAVQSGGDYGYTF. The CDR3 DNA, read in part, is TGCAGTGCTGTCCAGTCGGGGGGCGACTATGGC.